The rows below give T cell receptor beta chains drawn from one sample of a study of shared clonotypes between healthy human individuals. Sequencing was performed with immunoSEQ multiplex PCR; in TCRdb, only in-frame clones are kept and a portion is missing. The table has more than 2 million clones, roughly 95% seen once. Sequencing was carried out using naive CD8+ T cells from PBMCs. Every receptor here comes from a man aged 18-30 years in good health. Some clones in this sample may be carry-over from other donors' samples. Both conserved end residues are part of each CDR3.

J gene,V gene,CDR3 protein
-,TRBV7-6,CASSLNLWDSNSYEQYF
TRBJ1-3,TRBV11-2,CASSPWDRVEGNTIYF
TRBJ2-4,TRBV5-1,CASSETGMAKNIQYF
TRBJ2-5,TRBV6-5,CASSYGGRAEQYF
TRBJ2-7,TRBV27,CASSFTGPYEQYF
TRBJ2-3,TRBV27,CASSLTGTGIDTQYF
TRBJ2-7,TRBV27,CASSLGQVPNEQYF
TRBJ1-5,TRBV4-1,CASSQGGGLEVGQHF
TRBJ1-1,TRBV2,CARTDRVTEAFF
TRBJ2-1,TRBV14,CASSPFWGNEQFF
TRBJ2-6,TRBV9,CASSVTTTGRLSGANVLTF